Included here is one T cell receptor (beta chain) sequence, with context. The sample is drawn from a study of blood T cell repertoires in COVID-19. The ends lost 4 bases at V and 3 bases at J; junction bases unmatched: 3. Germline assignment: CDR1 SGHKS and CDR2 YYEKEE (reference sequence). CDR3 size: 13 residues. Recruited during active infection, patients (from Seattle) were subsequently followed longitudinally. The authors' processing: Amplification of reference gene primers was used by the study to estimate nucleated cell counts. The method was immunoSEQ multiplex PCR; TCRdb's version includes in-frame clones alone and lacks a portion of them. V and J calls plus clone size are reproduced from that table; the DNA served to infer D and trimming. Found here are 200,000 to 250,000 clones, approximately 85% of them singletons; the top ten hold about 5.1%.

V gene TRBV5-5 combines with J gene TRBJ1-1, with 7 bases that match TRBD1. This TCR came from a man aged 50 to 60 with COVID-19, enrolled during active disease. Input material: peripheral blood. The DNA of the CDR3 is TGTGCCAGCAGCCCAACAGGGGACACTGAAGCTTTCTTT. Translation: CASSPTGDTEAFF.